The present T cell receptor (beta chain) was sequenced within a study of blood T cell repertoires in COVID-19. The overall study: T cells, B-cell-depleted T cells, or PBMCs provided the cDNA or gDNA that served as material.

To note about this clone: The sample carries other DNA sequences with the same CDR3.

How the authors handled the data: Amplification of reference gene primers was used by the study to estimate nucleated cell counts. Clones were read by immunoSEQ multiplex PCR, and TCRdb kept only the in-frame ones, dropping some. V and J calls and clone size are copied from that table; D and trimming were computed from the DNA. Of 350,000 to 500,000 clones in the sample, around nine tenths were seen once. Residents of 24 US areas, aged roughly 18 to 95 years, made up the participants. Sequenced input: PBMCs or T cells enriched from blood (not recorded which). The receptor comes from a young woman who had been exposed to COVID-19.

CDR3 nucleotide sequence: TGTGCCAGCAGTAGCGACAGGGGAAGCAATCAGCCCCAGCATTTT. The encoded protein is CASSSDRGSNQPQHF. The chain couples TRBV6-5 to TRBJ1-5, with 8 bases matching TRBD1. This CDR3 contains 15 residues. J lost 1 base, V lost 5 bases, and 4 bases had no gene match. Germline loops: CDR1 MNHEY, CDR2 SVGAGI.